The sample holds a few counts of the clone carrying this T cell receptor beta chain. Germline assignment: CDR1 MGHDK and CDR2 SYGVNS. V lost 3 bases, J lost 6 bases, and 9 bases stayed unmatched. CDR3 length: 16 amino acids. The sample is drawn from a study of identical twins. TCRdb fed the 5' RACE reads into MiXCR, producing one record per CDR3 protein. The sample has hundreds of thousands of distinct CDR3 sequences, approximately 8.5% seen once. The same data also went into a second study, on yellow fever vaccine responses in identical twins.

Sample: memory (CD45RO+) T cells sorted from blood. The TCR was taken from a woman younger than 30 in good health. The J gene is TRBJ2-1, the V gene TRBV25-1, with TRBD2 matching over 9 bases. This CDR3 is CASSDSGTSNRNEQFF. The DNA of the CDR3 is TGTGCCAGCAGTGACTCCGGGACTAGCAACCGCAATGAGCAGTTCTTC.